Presented here are 28 T cell receptor beta chains from one specimen sequenced in a study of T cell repertoires in cytomegalovirus infection. TCRdb used MiXCR to reprocess the reads, holding one entry per CDR3 protein. Altogether around 320,000 distinct CDR3 sequences are present, 9.5% being singletons, with the ten largest covering over 3.5%. The sample comprised PBMCs. The receptors derive from a human donor in good health (CMV status not recorded). Some clones in this sample may be carry-over from other donors' samples.

The V and J genes are TRBV12-3 or TRBV12-4 and TRBJ1-1; D remains unclear. CDR3 size: 17 residues. V lost 3 bases and J 6 bases, leaving 23 bases between the germline ends. Here the CDR3 reads CASSLRVAVGVAAEAFF. CDR3 coding DNA: TGTGCCAGCAGTTTGAGGGTGGCTGTGGGAGTTGCCGCTGAAGCTTTCTTT.

The sample holds a few counts of this clonotype. CDR3 amino acids: CASSPRGSAHTEAFF. The CDR3 DNA reads TGTGCCAGTAGTCCCAGGGGTTCAGCGCACACTGAAGCTTTCTTT. This chain links TRBV19 with TRBJ1-1; TRBD1 is a possible D gene (6 bases). Germline V gene lookup returns CDR1 LNHDA and CDR2 SQIVND (reference sequence). This CDR3 has 15 amino acids. Trimming took off 5 bases at V and 3 bases at J, with 16 bases between the two ends.

The table lists this clonotype with many counts. This chain connects TRBV7-2 to TRBJ2-3, with D perhaps TRBD2 (5 bases). Per the germline V gene, CDR1 is SGHTA and CDR2 is FQGNSA. Deletions cut 6 bases from V and 2 bases from J, with 12 bases between. The CDR3 totals 14 residues. In DNA form, the CDR3 reads TGTGCCAGCAGTTTGAGGGCGTCCACAGATACGCAGTATTTT. Protein sequence: CASSLRASTDTQYF.

V is TRBV15 and J is TRBJ2-3, with D perhaps TRBD1 (5 bases). Germline V gene sequence: CDR1 LNHNV, CDR2 YYDKDF (reference sequence). V gave up 0 bases and J gave up 3 bases, with 10 bases separating them. The CDR3 loop spans 15 amino acids. In DNA form, the CDR3 reads TGTGCCACCAGCAGAGAAAGACAGTTAACAGATACGCAGTATTTT. Translation gives CATSRERQLTDTQYF.

This clonotype was recorded many times. This chain joins TRBV28 and TRBJ2-1; TRBD2 matches 11 bases. Germline V gene sequence: CDR1 MDHEN, CDR2 SYDVKM. This CDR3 is 16 amino acids long. V was clipped by 5 bases and J by 3 bases; unmatched bases: 6. The CDR3 DNA sequence: TGTGCCAGCAGTCCATCCGGGACTAGCGGCTACAATGAGCAGTTCTTC. This translates into CASSPSGTSGYNEQFF.

By share of the sample, this clonotype is medium-sized. The chain is built from TRBV19 and TRBJ1-5; 7 bases match TRBD1. V dropped 5 bases and J dropped 2; count of bases not matched to a gene: 6. This CDR3 is built from 15 residues. CDR1 and CDR2 from the germline V gene are LNHDA and SQIVND (reference sequence). CDR3 nucleotide sequence: TGTGCCAGTAGTTTCCGACAGGGTGGCAATCAGCCCCAGCATTTT. It encodes CASSFRQGGNQPQHF.

This clonotype was observed at least ten times. The chain combines TRBV28 with TRBJ2-1, with D tentatively TRBD2 (7 bases). The CDR3 runs 15 residues. In germline, CDR1 is MDHEN, CDR2 SYDVKM. Deletions cut 7 bases from V and 2 bases from J, with 15 bases between. As DNA, the CDR3 is TGTGCCAGCAAGGGGGGGGGGTGGACCTACAATGAGCAGTTCTTC. This gives the protein CASKGGGWTYNEQFF.

This clonotype has ten or more counts. The gene calls are TRBV7-9 and TRBJ2-3; D is perhaps TRBD1 (5 bases). Germline CDR1 SEHNR, CDR2 FQNEAQ (reference sequence). The germline V and J ends were trimmed by 5 bases and 3 bases, with 15 bases remaining between them. This CDR3 has 15 amino acids. Here the CDR3 DNA reads TGTGCCAGCAGCGGTCAGGGATCGATTACAGATACGCAGTATTTT. It specifies CASSGQGSITDTQYF.

J is TRBJ2-3 and V is TRBV29-1; D may be TRBD2 (6 bases). The germline V gene encodes CDR1 SQVTM and CDR2 ANQGSEA. This CDR3 spans 14 amino acids. Between the trimmed V and J ends, which lost 6 bases and 0 bases, there was a span of 13 bases. Here the CDR3 DNA reads TGCAGCGTCCGGAGGGGTCCTAGCACAGATACGCAGTATTTT. It yields the protein CSVRRGPSTDTQYF.

This clonotype occurred a few times. The rearrangement uses TRBV12-3 or TRBV12-4 and TRBJ2-2; 11 bases line up with TRBD2. The CDR3 loop spans 17 amino acids. The V segment lost 3 bases and the J segment 4 bases; nucleotides outside the gene matches: 7. The CDR3 DNA is TGTGCCAGCAGTTTCCTAGCGGGGGGTGTGGTCACCGGGGAGCTGTTTTTT. Its protein is CASSFLAGGVVTGELFF.

This clonotype was observed at least ten times. This sequence joins TRBV7-2 and TRBJ1-5; D gene uncertain. CDR1 is SGHTA, CDR2 FQGNSA, per germline. V lost 2 bases to trimming and J lost 7 bases, with 18 bases between them. The CDR3 is made up of 16 amino acids. The CDR3 here is CASSLLGGVTRQPQHF. The CDR3 nucleotides are TGTGCCAGCAGCTTACTAGGCGGCGTAACTAGGCAGCCCCAGCATTTT.

This clonotype came up many times. The genes are TRBV7-9 and TRBJ1-6; 7 positions agree with TRBD1. The CDR3 is made up of 15 amino acids. In germline, CDR1 is SEHNR, CDR2 FQNEAQ (reference sequence). After removal of 7 bases from V and 4 bases from J, the junction contained 7 bases not matched to a gene. The CDR3 sequence: CASIAPGQYNSPLHF. CDR3 coding DNA: TGTGCCAGCATAGCCCCGGGACAGTATAATTCACCCCTCCACTTT.

The chain links TRBV29-1 to TRBJ2-3; D tentatively reads TRBD1 or TRBD2 (6 bases each). V lost 6 bases, J lost 3 bases, and 10 bases lay in between. Germline lookup yields CDR1 SQVTM and CDR2 ANQGSEA. The CDR3 extends over 12 amino acids. DNA of the CDR3: TGCAGCGTCGAGGGGGGTACAGATACGCAGTATTTT. It encodes CSVEGGTDTQYF.

This clonotype was counted a few times. The gene calls are TRBV6-2 or TRBV6-3 and TRBJ2-3; 7 nucleotides match TRBD1. The CDR3 is 12 amino acids. Germline trimming cut 6 bases from V and 6 bases from J; bases unmatched to any gene: 3. The germline gives CDR1 MNHEY, CDR2 SVGEGT. CDR3 protein: CASRKQGDTQYF. As DNA, the CDR3 is TGTGCCAGCAGAAAACAGGGGGATACGCAGTATTTT.

This clonotype was counted at least ten times. This chain joins TRBV7-2 and TRBJ2-3; a weak D match, TRBD1 (5 bases). Trimming took 2 bases from V and 3 from J, leaving 9 bases between them. The germline V gene has CDR1 SGHTA and CDR2 FQGNSA. The CDR3 extends over 14 amino acids. CDR3 nucleotide sequence: TGTGCCAGCAGCTTACCAGGGCGGACAGATACGCAGTATTTT. It codes for CASSLPGRTDTQYF. Full variable domain (outside the CDR3, taken from reference TRBV7-2 and TRBJ2-3): GAGVSQSPSNKVTEKGKDVELRCDPISGHTALYWYRQSLGQGLEFLIYFQGNSAPDKSGLPSDRFSAERTGGSVSTLTIQRTQQEDSAVYLCASSLPGRTDTQYFGPGTRLTVL.

The chain recombines TRBV6-6 with TRBJ2-2, with D perhaps TRBD1 (6 bases). Between the trimmed V and J ends, which lost 0 bases and 1 base, there was a span of 12 bases. Germline V CDR1 and CDR2: MNHNY, SVGAGI (reference sequence). The CDR3 consists of 17 residues. CDR3 nucleotide sequence: TGTGCCAGCAGTTACTCGACGGGGACACAGAACACCGGGGAGCTGTTTTTT. It encodes CASSYSTGTQNTGELFF.

The sample holds many counts of this clonotype. Germline is not matched at one junction end, which may reflect a read error. V and J are TRBV7-2 and TRBJ2-1; 7 positions match TRBD1. The CDR3 is made up of 15 amino acids. Germline assignment: CDR1 SGHTA and CDR2 FQGNSA. CDR3 sequence (DNA): TGTGCCAGCATCTTACAGGGGCGTGATTACAATGAGCAGTTCTTC. Protein: CASILQGRDYNEQFF.

This clonotype occurred a few times. The V call is TRBV30, the J call TRBJ2-4, with D perhaps TRBD2 (6 bases). The CDR3 is made up of 11 amino acids. Germline values: CDR1 GTSNPN, CDR2 SVGIG (reference sequence). Trimming pared 1 base from V and 8 bases from J, leaving 6 bases between. The DNA of the CDR3 is TGTGCCTGGAGTGGGGGGGACATTCAGTACTTC. Translated: CAWSGGDIQYF.

This clonotype has a count of ten or more. This chain joins TRBV11-2 and TRBJ2-4; D may be TRBD1 (6 bases). V gave up 5 bases and J gave up 3 bases, with 11 bases separating them. Germline assignment: CDR1 SGHAT and CDR2 FQNNGV. This CDR3 has 14 residues. The CDR3 region is CASSIRDNKNIQYF. The CDR3, as DNA: TGTGCCAGCAGCATCCGGGACAACAAAAACATTCAGTACTTC.

At least ten counts were recorded for this clonotype. The gene calls are TRBV23-1 and TRBJ1-2; perhaps TRBD1 as D (6 bases). TRBV23-1 is classed as an ORF, of uncertain function. This CDR3 contains 17 residues. V shed 3 bases and J shed 4 bases, with 21 bases lying between them. The CDR3 reads CASSHSLPGQGAYGYTF. DNA for the CDR3: TGCGCCAGCAGTCATTCCCTTCCGGGACAAGGGGCCTATGGCTACACCTTC.

With regard to this clonotype: The junction shows a germline mismatch at one end, possibly a read error. The genes are TRBV11-3 and TRBJ2-5; possible D gene TRBD2, 7 bases. CDR1 and CDR2 (germline): SGHNT, YENEEA. The length of the CDR3 is 14 residues. CDR3 amino acids: CTSSLGGGGETQYF. The CDR3 DNA sequence: TGTACCAGCAGCCTGGGGGGGGGCGGCGAGACCCAGTACTTC. Using reference TRBV11-3 and TRBJ2-5 for the parts outside the CDR3, the full variable domain is EAGVVQSPRYKIIEKKQPVAFWCNPISGHNTLYWYLQNLGQGPELLIRYENEEAVDDSQLPKDRFSAERLKGVDSTLKIQPAELGDSAVYLCTSSLGGGGETQYFGPGTRLLVL.

This clonotype was observed many times. The chain has TRBV7-2 and TRBJ2-5; D ambiguous. CDR3 length: 14 residues. V was pared by 1 base and J by 0 bases, with 6 bases between. The germline V gene encodes CDR1 SGHTA and CDR2 FQGNSA. CDR3 DNA sequence: TGTGCCAGCAGCTTAGTGATGTACCAAGAGACCCAGTACTTC. This codes for CASSLVMYQETQYF. The entire variable domain, with the rest obtained from reference TRBV7-2 and TRBJ2-5, is as follows: GAGVSQSPSNKVTEKGKDVELRCDPISGHTALYWYRQSLGQGLEFLIYFQGNSAPDKSGLPSDRFSAERTGGSVSTLTIQRTQQEDSAVYLCASSLVMYQETQYFGPGTRLLVL.

In its sample, this clonotype was seen many times. The J gene is TRBJ1-1, the V gene TRBV6-2 or TRBV6-3; D not certain. CDR3 length: 12 residues. In germline, CDR1 is MNHEY, CDR2 SVGEGT. V lost 6 bases to trimming and J lost 3 bases, with 8 bases between them. The CDR3 spells CASSSLDTEAFF. DNA of the CDR3: TGTGCCAGCAGCTCACTGGACACTGAAGCTTTCTTT.

The sample holds many counts of this clonotype. This sequence joins TRBV7-2 and TRBJ1-3, with a tentative D call TRBD1 (6 bases). The V gene lost 2 bases and the J gene lost 0 bases, with 14 bases spanning the gap. CDR1 and CDR2 (germline): SGHTA, FQGNSA. CDR3 length: 17 amino acids. This CDR3 reads CASSLRRGHHSGNTIYF. The CDR3 DNA reads as TGTGCCAGCAGCTTACGCCGGGGGCATCACTCTGGAAACACCATATATTTT.

The chain joins TRBV10-3 to TRBJ1-2; 8 nucleotides agree with TRBD1. Germline V gives CDR1 ENHRY, CDR2 SYGVKD. The CDR3 is made up of 15 amino acids. V was pared by 6 bases and J by 10 bases, with 16 bases of the junction left unmatched. CDR3 nucleotide sequence: TGTGCCATCAGACTTAGTACCCAGGGGGCAGCGTACTACACCTTC. It is translated as CAIRLSTQGAAYYTF.

CDR3 region: CSVYSQETQYF. The CDR3 DNA is TGCAGTGTTTACTCCCAAGAGACCCAGTACTTC. The chain joins TRBV20-1 to TRBJ2-5; D ambiguous. This CDR3 region has 11 residues. Germline V gene lookup returns CDR1 DFQATT and CDR2 SNEGSKA (reference sequence). The V and J ends lost 7 bases and 1 base respectively, with 7 bases between them.

This clonotype came up a few times. The rearrangement uses TRBV7-8 and TRBJ1-2; possibly TRBD1 for D (6 bases). Per the germline V gene, CDR1 is SGHVS and CDR2 is FQNEAQ. Deletions cut 0 bases from V and 8 bases from J, with 10 bases between. The CDR3 contains 13 residues. The CDR3 loop reads CASSLARGTGYTF. In DNA form, the CDR3 reads TGTGCCAGCAGCTTAGCGCGGGGGACAGGCTACACCTTC.

The table lists this clonotype with a few counts. The chain carries TRBV6-1 and TRBJ2-7, with D uncertain. The length of the CDR3 is 12 residues. Trimming took off 5 bases at V and 6 bases at J, with 11 bases between the two ends. The germline V gene encodes CDR1 MNHNS and CDR2 SASEGT. This CDR3 reads CASSYVALEQYF. The CDR3 nucleotides read TGTGCCAGCAGTTATGTGGCCCTCGAGCAGTACTTC.